The next 11 T cell receptor beta chains were all read from a single sample in a study of cytomegalovirus exposure and HLA in healthy donors (dated by TCRdb to about 2017). Library generation was performed with the immunoSEQ multiplex PCR assay. For the multiplex PCR, a mixture combining 60 forward primers for TCR Vbeta segments and 13 reverse primers for TCR Jbeta segments was used. In TCRdb, the immuneACCESS table is reduced to in-frame sequences with V and J assigned. These tables do not hold every clone; where another copy was compared, an unresolved V gene accounts for under half, and the others remain unexplained. The sample table contains around 100,000 clones; only one count was recorded for around 79% of them. The ten largest clones capture 4.5% to 5.5% of the sample. Material for sequencing was PBMCs. Source of these receptors: a woman in her thirties or forties in good health and CMV-seropositive.

This clone has more than one count but fewer than ten. The rearrangement joins TRBV11-3 to TRBJ2-1; TRBD2 aligns across 11 bases. The CDR3 consists of 19 residues. V dropped 4 bases and J dropped 4; count of bases not matched to a gene: 15. The germline V gene has CDR1 SGHNT and CDR2 YENEEA. CDR3: CASSSRRGLGTSGYNEQFF. DNA for the CDR3: TGTGCCAGCAGCTCGAGAAGAGGACTTGGGACTAGCGGATACAATGAGCAGTTCTTC.

This chain uses TRBV5-6 with TRBJ2-7, with 7 bases identical to TRBD1. V lost 4 bases, J lost 3 bases, and 4 bases stayed unmatched. CDR1 and CDR2 from the germline V gene are SGHDT and YYEEEE. The CDR3 runs 13 residues. The CDR3, as DNA: TGTGCCAGCAGCCCGACAGGGTACTACGAGCAGTACTTC. This codes for CASSPTGYYEQYF. The complete variable domain, with remaining parts taken from reference TRBV5-6 and TRBJ2-7, reads DAGVTQSPTHLIKTRGQQVTLRCSPKSGHDTVSWYQQALGQGPQFIFQYYEEEERQRGNFPDRFSGHQFPNYSSELNVNALLLGDSALYLCASSPTGYYEQYFGPGTRLTVT.

The chain links TRBV19 to TRBJ1-1; no reliable D call. Germline V gene lookup returns CDR1 LNHDA and CDR2 SQIVND (reference sequence). V was clipped by 7 bases and J by 4 bases, with 13 bases between them. This CDR3 is 13 amino acids long. This chain's CDR3 is CASNALEGTEAFF. The CDR3 coding sequence is TGTGCCAGTAACGCCTTAGAGGGCACTGAAGCTTTCTTT.

This clone was detected a few times. The rearrangement uses TRBV4-1 and TRBJ2-7; maybe TRBD1 (5 bases). Germline V gene sequence: CDR1 MGHRA, CDR2 YSYEKL. Trimming took 3 bases from V and 4 from J, leaving 16 bases between them. CDR3 length: 15 residues. The chain's CDR3 is CASSHHPQGLYEQYF. The CDR3 DNA follows: TGCGCCAGCAGCCACCATCCCCAGGGCCTATACGAGCAGTACTTC.

This sequence joins TRBV11-2 and TRBJ1-2, with 7 bases lining up with TRBD1. Germline V CDR1 and CDR2: SGHAT, FQNNGV. With V trimmed by 0 bases and J by 8 bases, 3 bases remained unmatched. This CDR3 is built from 13 residues. In DNA, the CDR3 is TGTGCCAGCAGCTTAGAGAGGGGGCAGGGCTACACCTTC. Translated: CASSLERGQGYTF.

V and J are TRBV6-5 and TRBJ2-3, with a weak D call TRBD2 (5 bases). Germline V gene lookup returns CDR1 MNHEY and CDR2 SVGAGI. The ends were cut back, 2 bases at V and 5 bases at J, with 8 bases in the middle. This CDR3 spans 13 amino acids. The CDR3 nucleotides are TGTGCCAGCAGTTACGCGGCGGGAGATACGCAGTATTTT. It yields the protein CASSYAAGDTQYF.

The V and J genes are TRBV4-2 and TRBJ2-5; 7 bases map to TRBD2. Germline loops: CDR1 LGHNA, CDR2 YNFKEQ. Trimming removed 0 bases from V and 1 base from J; junction bases left unmatched: 11. The CDR3 runs 18 residues. The CDR3 coding sequence is TGTGCCAGCAGCCAAGATAAGGGTAGTCTAGCGGCCCAAGAGACCCAGTACTTC. This encodes CASSQDKGSLAAQETQYF.

The rearrangement links TRBV27 to TRBJ1-5; D gene ambiguous. This CDR3 has 13 amino acids. Germline assignment: CDR1 MNHEY and CDR2 SMNVEV (reference sequence). The germline V and J ends were trimmed by 5 bases and 0 bases, with 5 bases remaining between them. CDR3 amino acids: CASSAYSNQPQHF. The CDR3 bases are TGTGCCAGCAGTGCGTATAGCAATCAGCCCCAGCATTTT.

The V call is TRBV9, the J call TRBJ1-2; TRBD1 aligns across 10 bases. The V segment lost 0 bases and the J segment 8 bases; nucleotides outside the gene matches: 13. Germline lookup yields CDR1 SGDLS and CDR2 YYNGEE. This CDR3 contains 17 residues. CDR3 coding DNA: TGTGCCAGCAGCGTAGTCGGTGTTGTGGGACAGGGGATCGGCTACACCTTC. Translating gives CASSVVGVVGQGIGYTF. The variable domain in full, completed from reference TRBV9 and TRBJ1-2, reads DSGVTQTPKHLITATGQRVTLRCSPRSGDLSVYWYQQSLDQGLQFLIQYYNGEERAKGNILERFSAQQFPDLHSELNLSSLELGDSALYFCASSVVGVVGQGIGYTFGSGTRLTVV.

The chain carries TRBV28 and TRBJ2-3, with a tentative D call TRBD1 (6 bases). V lost 2 bases, J lost 1 base, and 7 bases lay in between. The CDR3 contains 14 residues. In germline, CDR1 is MDHEN, CDR2 SYDVKM. The CDR3 region is CASSLRTGTDTQYF. CDR3 sequence (DNA): TGTGCCAGCAGTTTACGGACAGGCACAGATACGCAGTATTTT.

The chain joins TRBV28 to TRBJ1-1; 8 bases fit TRBD1. J was trimmed by 0 bases and V by 5 bases; bases with no gene match: 2. The CDR3 is 14 residues long. CDR1 MDHEN and CDR2 SYDVKM come from the germline V gene. The CDR3 DNA sequence: TGTGCCAGCAGTATGACAGGGGTGAACACTGAAGCTTTCTTT. Amino acids: CASSMTGVNTEAFF.